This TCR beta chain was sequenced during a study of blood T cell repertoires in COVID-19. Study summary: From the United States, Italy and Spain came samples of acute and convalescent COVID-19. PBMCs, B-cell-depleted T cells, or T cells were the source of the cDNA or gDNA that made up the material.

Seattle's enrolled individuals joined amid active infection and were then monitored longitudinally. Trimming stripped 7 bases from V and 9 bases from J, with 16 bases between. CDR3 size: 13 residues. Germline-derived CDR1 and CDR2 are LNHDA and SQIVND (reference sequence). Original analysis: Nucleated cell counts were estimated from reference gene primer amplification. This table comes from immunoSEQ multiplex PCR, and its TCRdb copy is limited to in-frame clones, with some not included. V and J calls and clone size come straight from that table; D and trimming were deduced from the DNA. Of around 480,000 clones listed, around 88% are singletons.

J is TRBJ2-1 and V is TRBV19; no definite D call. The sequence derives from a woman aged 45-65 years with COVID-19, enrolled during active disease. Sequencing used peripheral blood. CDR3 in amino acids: CASTHPPGTEQFF. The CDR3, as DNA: TGTGCCAGTACCCACCCCCCGGGTACTGAGCAGTTCTTC.